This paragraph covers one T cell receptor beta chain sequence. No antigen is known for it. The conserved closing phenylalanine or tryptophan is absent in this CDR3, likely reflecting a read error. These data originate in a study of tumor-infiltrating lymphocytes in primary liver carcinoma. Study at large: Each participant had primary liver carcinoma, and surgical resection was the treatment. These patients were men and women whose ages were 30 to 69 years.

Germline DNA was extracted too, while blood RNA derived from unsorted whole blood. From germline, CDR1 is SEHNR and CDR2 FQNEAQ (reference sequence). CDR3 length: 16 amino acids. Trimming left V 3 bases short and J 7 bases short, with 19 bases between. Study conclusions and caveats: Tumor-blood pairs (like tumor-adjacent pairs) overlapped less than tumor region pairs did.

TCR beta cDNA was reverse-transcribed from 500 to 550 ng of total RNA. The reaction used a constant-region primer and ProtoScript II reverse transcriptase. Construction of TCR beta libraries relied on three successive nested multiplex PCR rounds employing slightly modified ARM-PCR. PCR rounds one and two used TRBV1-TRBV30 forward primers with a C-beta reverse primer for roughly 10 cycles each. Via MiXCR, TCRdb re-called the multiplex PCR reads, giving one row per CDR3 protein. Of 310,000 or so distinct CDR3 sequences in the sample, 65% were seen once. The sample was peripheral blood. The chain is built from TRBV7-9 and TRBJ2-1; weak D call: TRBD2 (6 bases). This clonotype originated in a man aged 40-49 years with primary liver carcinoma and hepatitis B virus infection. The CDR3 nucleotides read TGTGCCAGCAGCTTTGTCCTGGGGGACTCGGGGAATGAGCAGTTCTTA. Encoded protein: CASSFVLGDSGNEQFL.